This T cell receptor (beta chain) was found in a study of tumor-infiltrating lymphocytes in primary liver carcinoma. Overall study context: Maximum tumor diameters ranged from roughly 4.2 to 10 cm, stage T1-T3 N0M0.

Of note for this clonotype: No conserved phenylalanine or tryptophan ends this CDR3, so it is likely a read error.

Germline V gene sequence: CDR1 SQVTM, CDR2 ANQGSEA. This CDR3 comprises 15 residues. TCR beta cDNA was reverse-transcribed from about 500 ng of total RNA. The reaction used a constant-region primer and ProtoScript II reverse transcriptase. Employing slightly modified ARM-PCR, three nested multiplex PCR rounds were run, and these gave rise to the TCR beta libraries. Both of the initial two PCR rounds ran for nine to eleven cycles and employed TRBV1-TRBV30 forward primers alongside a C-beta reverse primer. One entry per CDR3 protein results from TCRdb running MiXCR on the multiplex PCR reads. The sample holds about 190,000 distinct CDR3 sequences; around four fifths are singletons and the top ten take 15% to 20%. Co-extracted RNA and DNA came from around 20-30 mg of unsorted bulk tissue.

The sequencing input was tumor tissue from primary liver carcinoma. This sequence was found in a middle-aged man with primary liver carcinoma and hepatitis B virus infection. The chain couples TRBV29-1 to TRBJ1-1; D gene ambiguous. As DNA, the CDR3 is TGCAACGGCAAGGAGGGATGGGGAATGAACATTGAAGCTTTCCTT. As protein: CNGKEGWGMNIEAFL.